The T cell receptor (beta chain) described here comes from a study of T cell repertoires in cytomegalovirus infection. Study as a whole: It was the public TCR beta signatures that indicated both CMV infection and matching HLA type.

Germline V gene data show CDR1 as SQVTM and CDR2 as ANQGSEA. The CDR3 has 12 residues. The V and J ends lost 3 bases and 0 bases respectively, with 6 bases between them. TCRdb independently ran MiXCR on the reads; one entry per CDR3 protein. The sample includes about 130,000 distinct CDR3 sequences, almost 9% of them seen just once. Broader study findings: HLA-C-restricted, CMV-specific TCR beta clonotypes were dominant ex vivo.

As for this clonotype: No antigen is known for it.

The source material was PBMCs. The sequence came from a human donor in good health (CMV status not recorded). Some clones in this sample may be carry-over from other donors' samples. J is TRBJ2-7 and V is TRBV29-1; D gene uncertain. The CDR3 here is CSVEANSYEQYF. The CDR3 DNA sequence: TGCAGCGTTGAGGCAAACTCCTACGAGCAGTACTTC.